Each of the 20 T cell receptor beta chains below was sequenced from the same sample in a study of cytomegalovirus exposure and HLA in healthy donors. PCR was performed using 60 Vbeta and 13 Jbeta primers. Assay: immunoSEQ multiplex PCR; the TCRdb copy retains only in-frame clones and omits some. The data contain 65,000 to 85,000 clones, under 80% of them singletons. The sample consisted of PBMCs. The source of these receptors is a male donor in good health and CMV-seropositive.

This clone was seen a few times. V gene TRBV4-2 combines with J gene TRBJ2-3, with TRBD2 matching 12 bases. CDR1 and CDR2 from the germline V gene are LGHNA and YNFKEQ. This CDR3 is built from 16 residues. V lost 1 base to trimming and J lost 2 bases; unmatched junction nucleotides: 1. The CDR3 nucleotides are TGTGCCAGCAGCCAAGCTAGCGGGGGGGCCACAGATACGCAGTATTTT. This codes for CASSQASGGATDTQYF.

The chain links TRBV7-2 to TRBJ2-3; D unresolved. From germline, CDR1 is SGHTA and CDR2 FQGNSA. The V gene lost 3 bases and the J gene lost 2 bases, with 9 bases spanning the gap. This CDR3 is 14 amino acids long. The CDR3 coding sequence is TGTGCCAGCAGCTTTTCTGGGCTCACAGATACGCAGTATTTT. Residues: CASSFSGLTDTQYF.

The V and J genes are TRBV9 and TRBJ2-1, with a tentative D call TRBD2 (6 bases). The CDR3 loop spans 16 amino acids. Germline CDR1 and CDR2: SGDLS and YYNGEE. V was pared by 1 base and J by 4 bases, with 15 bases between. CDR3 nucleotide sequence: TGTGCCAGCAGCGTAATGGCCGGGGGACCGTACAATGAGCAGTTCTTC. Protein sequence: CASSVMAGGPYNEQFF.

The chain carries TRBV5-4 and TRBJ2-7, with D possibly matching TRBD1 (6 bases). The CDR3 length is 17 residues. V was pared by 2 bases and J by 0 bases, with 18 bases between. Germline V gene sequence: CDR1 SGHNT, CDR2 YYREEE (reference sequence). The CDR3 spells CASSFGGQPQFSYEQYF. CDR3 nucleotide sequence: TGTGCCAGCAGCTTTGGCGGACAGCCACAATTCTCCTACGAGCAGTACTTC.

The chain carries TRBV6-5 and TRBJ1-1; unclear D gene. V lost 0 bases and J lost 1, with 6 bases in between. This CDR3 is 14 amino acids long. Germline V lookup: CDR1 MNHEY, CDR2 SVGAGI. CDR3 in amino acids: CASSYSARNTEAFF. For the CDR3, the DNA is TGTGCCAGCAGTTACTCGGCACGGAACACTGAAGCTTTCTTT.

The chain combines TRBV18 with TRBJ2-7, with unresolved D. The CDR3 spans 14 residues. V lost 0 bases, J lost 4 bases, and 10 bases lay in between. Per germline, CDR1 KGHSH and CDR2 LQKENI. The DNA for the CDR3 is TGTGCCAGCTCACCACCGGGCTATAGATACGAGCAGTACTTC. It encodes CASSPPGYRYEQYF.

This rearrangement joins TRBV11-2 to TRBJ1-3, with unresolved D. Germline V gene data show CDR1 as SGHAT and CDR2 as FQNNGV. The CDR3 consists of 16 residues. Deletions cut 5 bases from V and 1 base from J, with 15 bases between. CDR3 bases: TGTGCCAGCAGCCTACCGGGAATACAATCTGGAAACACCATATATTTT. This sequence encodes CASSLPGIQSGNTIYF.

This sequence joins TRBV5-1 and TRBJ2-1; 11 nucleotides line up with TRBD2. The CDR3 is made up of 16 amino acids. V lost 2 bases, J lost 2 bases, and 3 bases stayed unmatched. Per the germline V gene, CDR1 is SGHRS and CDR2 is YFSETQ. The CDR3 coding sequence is TGCGCCAGCAGCTTCCTACTAGCGGGAGCCTACAATGAGCAGTTCTTC. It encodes CASSFLLAGAYNEQFF.

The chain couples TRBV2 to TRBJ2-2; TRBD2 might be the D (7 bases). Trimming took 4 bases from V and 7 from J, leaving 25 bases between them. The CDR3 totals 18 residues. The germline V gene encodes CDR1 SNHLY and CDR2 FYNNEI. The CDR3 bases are TGTGCCAGCAGTGGGGGGGGCGGGGGCCCGGCGATTGGCGGGGAGCTGTTTTTT. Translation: CASSGGGGGPAIGGELFF.

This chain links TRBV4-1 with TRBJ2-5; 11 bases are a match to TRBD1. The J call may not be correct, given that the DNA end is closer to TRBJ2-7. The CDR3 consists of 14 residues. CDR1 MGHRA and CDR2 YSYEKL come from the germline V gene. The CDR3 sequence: CASRKGQGVVEQYF. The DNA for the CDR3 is TGCGCCAGCAGGAAGGGACAGGGGGTCGTCGAGCAGTACTTC.

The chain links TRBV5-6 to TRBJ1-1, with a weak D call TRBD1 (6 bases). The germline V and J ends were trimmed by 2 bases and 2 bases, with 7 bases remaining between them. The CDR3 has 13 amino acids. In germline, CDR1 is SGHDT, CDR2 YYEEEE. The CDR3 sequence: CASSFRGNTEAFF. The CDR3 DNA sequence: TGTGCCAGCAGCTTCAGGGGAAACACTGAAGCTTTCTTT.

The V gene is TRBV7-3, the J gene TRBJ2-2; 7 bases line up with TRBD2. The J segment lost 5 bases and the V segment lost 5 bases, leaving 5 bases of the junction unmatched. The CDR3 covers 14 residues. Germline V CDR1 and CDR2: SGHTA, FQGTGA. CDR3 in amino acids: CASSRAAGTGELFF. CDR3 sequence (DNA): TGTGCCAGCAGCCGGGCAGCGGGAACCGGGGAGCTGTTTTTT.

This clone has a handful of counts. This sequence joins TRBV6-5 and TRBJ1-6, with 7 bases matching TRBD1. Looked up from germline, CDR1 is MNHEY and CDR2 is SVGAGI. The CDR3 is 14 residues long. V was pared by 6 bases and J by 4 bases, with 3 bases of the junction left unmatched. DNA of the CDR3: TGTGCCAGCAGCTGGGACAGATATAATTCACCCCTCCACTTT. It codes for CASSWDRYNSPLHF.

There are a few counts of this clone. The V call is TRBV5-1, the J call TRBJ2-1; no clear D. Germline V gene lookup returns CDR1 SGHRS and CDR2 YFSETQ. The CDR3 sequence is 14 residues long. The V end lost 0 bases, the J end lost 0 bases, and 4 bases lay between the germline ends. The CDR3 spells CASSLGGSYNEQFF. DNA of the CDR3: TGCGCCAGCAGCTTGGGCGGCTCCTACAATGAGCAGTTCTTC.

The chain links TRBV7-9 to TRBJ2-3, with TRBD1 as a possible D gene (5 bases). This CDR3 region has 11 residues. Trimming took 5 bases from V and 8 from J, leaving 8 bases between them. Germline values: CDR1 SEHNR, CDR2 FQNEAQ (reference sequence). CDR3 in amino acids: CASSPQGTQYF. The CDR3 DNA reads TGTGCCAGCAGCCCTCAGGGTACGCAGTATTTT.

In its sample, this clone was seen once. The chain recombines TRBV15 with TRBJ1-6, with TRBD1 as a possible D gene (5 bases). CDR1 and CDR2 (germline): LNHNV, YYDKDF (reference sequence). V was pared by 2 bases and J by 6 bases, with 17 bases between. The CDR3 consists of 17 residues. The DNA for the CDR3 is TGTGCCACCAGCAGACATCAACTGGGACTGTTTAATTCACCCCTCCACTTT. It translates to CATSRHQLGLFNSPLHF.

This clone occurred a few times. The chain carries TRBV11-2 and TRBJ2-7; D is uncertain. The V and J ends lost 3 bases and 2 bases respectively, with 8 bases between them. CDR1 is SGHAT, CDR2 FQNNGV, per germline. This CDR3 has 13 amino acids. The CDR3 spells CASSFRSTYEQYF. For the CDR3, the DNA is TGTGCCAGCAGCTTCAGGTCTACCTACGAGCAGTACTTC.

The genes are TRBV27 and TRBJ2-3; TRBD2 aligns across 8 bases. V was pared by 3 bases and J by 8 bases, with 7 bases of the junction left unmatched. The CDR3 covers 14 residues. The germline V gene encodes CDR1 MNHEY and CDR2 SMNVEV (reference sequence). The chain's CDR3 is CASSFSSGSGTQYF. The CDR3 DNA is TGTGCCAGCAGTTTTTCCAGCGGGAGTGGTACGCAGTATTTT.

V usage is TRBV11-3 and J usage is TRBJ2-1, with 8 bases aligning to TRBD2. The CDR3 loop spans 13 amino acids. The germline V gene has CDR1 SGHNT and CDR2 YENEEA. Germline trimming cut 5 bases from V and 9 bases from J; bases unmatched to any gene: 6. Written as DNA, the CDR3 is TGTGCCAGCAGCCTTAGCGGGGAGGGTGAGCAGTTCTTC. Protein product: CASSLSGEGEQFF.

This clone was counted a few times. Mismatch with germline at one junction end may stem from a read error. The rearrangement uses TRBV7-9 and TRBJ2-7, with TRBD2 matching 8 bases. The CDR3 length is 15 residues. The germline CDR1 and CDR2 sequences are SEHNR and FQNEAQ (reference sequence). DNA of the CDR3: TGTTCCAGCAGCTTTGCCGGGGGGGGGTTCAACGAGCAGTACTTC. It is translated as CSSSFAGGGFNEQYF.